This entry lists 7 T cell receptor beta chains sequenced from one sample in a study of a mutant IDH1 vaccine in newly diagnosed glioma. Indicated time point: baseline, week 1 (first vaccination visit). Noted treatment: pre-vaccination baseline after standard-of-care therapy. TCRdb's copy holds only in-frame clones and misses some; the assay was immunoSEQ multiplex PCR. Of about 66,000 clones in the sample, 65% to 90% were seen once. The sample in question was PBMCs, obtained from a glioma patient treated with radiotherapy, temozolomide or both. Every receptor here comes from a man aged 25-45 years with glioma.

The chain combines TRBV5-5 with TRBJ1-6; 9 bases are shared with TRBD1. Losses at the gene ends were 2 bases for V and 10 bases for J; bases not matched to a gene: 13. Germline-derived CDR1 and CDR2 are SGHKS and YYEKEE (reference sequence). The CDR3 length is 17 residues. CDR3 bases: TGTGCCAGCAGCTTATCCATCGGGTACAGGGGGCGGTCACCCCTCCACTTT. It is translated as CASSLSIGYRGRSPLHF.

This chain links TRBV6-5 with TRBJ1-6; no definite D call. This CDR3 is built from 15 residues. V was clipped by 0 bases and J by 7 bases, with 10 bases between them. Germline CDR1 MNHEY, CDR2 SVGAGI. The CDR3 DNA reads as TGTGCCAGCAGTTACTCGGGTCGGACCAATTCACCCCTCCACTTT. Amino acid sequence: CASSYSGRTNSPLHF.

The J gene is TRBJ1-6, the V gene TRBV9; the match to TRBD1 covers 9 bases. The V gene's germline CDR1 is SGDLS and CDR2 YYNGEE. The CDR3 totals 15 residues. J lost 9 bases, V lost 1 base, and 5 bases had no gene match. The CDR3, as DNA: TGTGCCAGCAGCGTAAAGGGGACAGGGTCTTCACCCCTCCACTTT. Translation: CASSVKGTGSSPLHF.

The V call is TRBV5-5, the J call TRBJ2-7, with D perhaps matching TRBD1 (6 bases). This CDR3 region has 15 residues. V lost 3 bases, J lost 2 bases, and 15 bases lay in between. Germline V gives CDR1 SGHKS, CDR2 YYEKEE (reference sequence). This CDR3 reads CASSSTGTRAYEQYF. CDR3 coding DNA: TGTGCCAGCAGCTCCACCGGGACACGAGCCTACGAGCAGTACTTC.

The sample holds one count of this clone. J is TRBJ1-3 and V is TRBV7-6; D uncertain. Germline V gene data show CDR1 as SGHVS and CDR2 as FNYEAQ. CDR3 length: 14 amino acids. V was shortened by 0 bases and J by 6 bases, with 9 bases between the two germline ends. The CDR3 region has the DNA TGTGCCAGCAGCTTAGCGCCTCCCGAAAACACCATATATTTT. It translates to CASSLAPPENTIYF.

The rearrangement links TRBV29-1 to TRBJ2-2, with 7 nucleotides matching TRBD1. Trimming took 7 bases from V and 0 from J; bases not matched to a gene: 8. Germline CDR1 reads SQVTM; CDR2 reads ANQGSEA. The CDR3 is 15 residues long. The chain's CDR3 is CSATLGQTNTGELFF. In DNA form, the CDR3 reads TGCAGCGCCACCTTGGGACAGACGAACACCGGGGAGCTGTTTTTT.

This chain connects TRBV5-8 to TRBJ2-2, with TRBD1 identical over 7 bases. CDR1 SGHTS and CDR2 YDEGEE come from the germline V gene. The CDR3 runs to 17 residues. Trimming took 6 bases from V and 3 from J; bases not matched to a gene: 14. This chain's CDR3 is CASNHRPGTEYTGELFF. The DNA for the CDR3 is TGTGCCAGCAACCATAGACCCGGGACAGAATACACCGGGGAGCTGTTTTTT.